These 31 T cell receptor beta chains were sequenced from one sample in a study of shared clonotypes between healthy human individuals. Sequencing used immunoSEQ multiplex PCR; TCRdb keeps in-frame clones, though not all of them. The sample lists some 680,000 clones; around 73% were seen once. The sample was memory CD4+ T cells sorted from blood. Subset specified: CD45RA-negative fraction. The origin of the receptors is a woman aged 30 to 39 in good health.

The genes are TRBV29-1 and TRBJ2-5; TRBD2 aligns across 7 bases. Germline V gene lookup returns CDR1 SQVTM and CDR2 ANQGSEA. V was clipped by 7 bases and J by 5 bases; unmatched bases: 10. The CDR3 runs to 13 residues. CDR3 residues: CSAVLASMETQYF. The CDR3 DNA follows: TGCAGCGCCGTACTAGCGTCCATGGAGACCCAGTACTTC.

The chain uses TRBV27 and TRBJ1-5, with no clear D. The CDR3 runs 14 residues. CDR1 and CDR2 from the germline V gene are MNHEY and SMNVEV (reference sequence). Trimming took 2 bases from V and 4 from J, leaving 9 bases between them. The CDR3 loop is CASSLHQQNQPQHF. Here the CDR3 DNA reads TGTGCCAGCAGTTTACATCAGCAGAATCAGCCCCAGCATTTT.

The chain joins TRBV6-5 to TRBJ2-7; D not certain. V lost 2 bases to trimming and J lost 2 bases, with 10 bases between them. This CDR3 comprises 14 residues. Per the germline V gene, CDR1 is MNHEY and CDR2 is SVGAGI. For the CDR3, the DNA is TGTGCCAGCAGTTACAGGTCTTGGCCCTACGAGCAGTACTTC. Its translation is CASSYRSWPYEQYF.

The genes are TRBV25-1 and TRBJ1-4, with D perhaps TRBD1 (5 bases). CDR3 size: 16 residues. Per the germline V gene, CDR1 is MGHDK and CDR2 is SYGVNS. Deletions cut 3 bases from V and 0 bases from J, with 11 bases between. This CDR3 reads CASSEGLGATNEKLFF. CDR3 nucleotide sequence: TGTGCCAGCAGTGAGGGACTGGGGGCAACTAATGAAAAACTGTTTTTT. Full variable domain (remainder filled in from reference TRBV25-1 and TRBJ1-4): EADIYQTPRYLVIGTGKKITLECSQTMGHDKMYWYQQDPGMELHLIHYSYGVNSTEKGDLSSESTVSRIRTEHFPLTLESARPSHTSQYLCASSEGLGATNEKLFFGSGTQLSVL.

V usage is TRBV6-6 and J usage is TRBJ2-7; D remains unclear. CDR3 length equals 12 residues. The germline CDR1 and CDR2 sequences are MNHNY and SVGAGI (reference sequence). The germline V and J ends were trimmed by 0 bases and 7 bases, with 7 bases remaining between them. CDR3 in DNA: TGTGCCAGCAGTTACTCGACGTTTGAGCAGTACTTC. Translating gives CASSYSTFEQYF.

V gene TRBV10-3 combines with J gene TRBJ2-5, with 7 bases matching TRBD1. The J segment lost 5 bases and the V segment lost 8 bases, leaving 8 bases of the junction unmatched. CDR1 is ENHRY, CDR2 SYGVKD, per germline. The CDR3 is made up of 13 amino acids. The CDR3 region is CAIGDSLRETQYF. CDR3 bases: TGTGCCATCGGGGACAGTTTGAGGGAGACCCAGTACTTC.

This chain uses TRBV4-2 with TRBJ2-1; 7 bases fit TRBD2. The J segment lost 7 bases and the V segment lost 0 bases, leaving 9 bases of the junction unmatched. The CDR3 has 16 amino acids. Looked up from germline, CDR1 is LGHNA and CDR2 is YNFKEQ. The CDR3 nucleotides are TGTGCCAGCAGCCAAGATCCGGCTAGCGGCTGGAATGAGCAGTTCTTC. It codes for CASSQDPASGWNEQFF.

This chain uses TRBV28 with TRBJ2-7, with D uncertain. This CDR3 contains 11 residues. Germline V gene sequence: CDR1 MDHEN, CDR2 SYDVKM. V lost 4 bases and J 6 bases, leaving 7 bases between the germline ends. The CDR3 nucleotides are TGTGCCAGCAGTTCCCCTAGCGAGCAGTACTTC. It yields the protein CASSSPSEQYF.

The CDR3 nucleotides are TGTGCCATCAGTGATAGCGGGGAACCCTCCTACGAGCAGTACTTC. This sequence encodes CAISDSGEPSYEQYF. The chain combines TRBV10-3 with TRBJ2-7; 8 bases match TRBD2. J lost 0 bases, V lost 3 bases, and 4 bases had no gene match. This CDR3 has 15 amino acids. Germline V CDR1 and CDR2: ENHRY, SYGVKD.

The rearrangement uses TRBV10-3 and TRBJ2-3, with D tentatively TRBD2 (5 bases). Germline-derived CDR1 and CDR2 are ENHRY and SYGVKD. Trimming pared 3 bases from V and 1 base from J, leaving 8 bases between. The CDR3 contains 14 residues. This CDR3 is CAISEQLGTDTQYF. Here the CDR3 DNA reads TGTGCCATCAGTGAACAACTAGGCACAGATACGCAGTATTTT.

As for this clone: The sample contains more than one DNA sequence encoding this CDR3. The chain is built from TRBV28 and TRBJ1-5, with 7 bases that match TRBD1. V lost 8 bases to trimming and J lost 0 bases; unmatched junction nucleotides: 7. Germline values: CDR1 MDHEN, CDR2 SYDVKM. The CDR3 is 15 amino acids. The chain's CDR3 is CASRNRGNSNQPQHF. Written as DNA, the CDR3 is TGTGCCAGCCGAAACAGGGGTAATAGCAATCAGCCCCAGCATTTT. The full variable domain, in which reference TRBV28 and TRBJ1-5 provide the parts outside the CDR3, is DVKVTQSSRYLVKRTGEKVFLECVQDMDHENMFWYRQDPGLGLRLIYFSYDVKMKEKGDIPEGYSVSREKKERFSLILESASTNQTSMYLCASRNRGNSNQPQHFGDGTRLSIL.

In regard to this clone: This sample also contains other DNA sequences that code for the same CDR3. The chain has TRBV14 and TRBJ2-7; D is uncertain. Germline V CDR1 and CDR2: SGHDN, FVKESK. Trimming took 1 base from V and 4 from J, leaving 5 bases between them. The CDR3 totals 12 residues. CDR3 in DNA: TGTGCCAGCAGCCAAGGGGGTTACGAGCAGTACTTC. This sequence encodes CASSQGGYEQYF.

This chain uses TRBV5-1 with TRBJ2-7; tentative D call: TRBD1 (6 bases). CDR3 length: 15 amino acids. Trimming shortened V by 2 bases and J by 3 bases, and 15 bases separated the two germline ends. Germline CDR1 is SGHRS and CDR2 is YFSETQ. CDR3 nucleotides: TGCGCCAGCAGCTTATTGCAGGGACAAAACTACGAGCAGTACTTC. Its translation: CASSLLQGQNYEQYF.

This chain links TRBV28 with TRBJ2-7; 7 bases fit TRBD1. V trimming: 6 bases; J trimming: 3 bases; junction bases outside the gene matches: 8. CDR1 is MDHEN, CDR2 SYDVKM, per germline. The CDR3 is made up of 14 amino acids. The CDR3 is CASRLPGQSYEQYF. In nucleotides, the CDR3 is TGTGCCAGCAGGCTTCCGGGACAGAGCTACGAGCAGTACTTC.

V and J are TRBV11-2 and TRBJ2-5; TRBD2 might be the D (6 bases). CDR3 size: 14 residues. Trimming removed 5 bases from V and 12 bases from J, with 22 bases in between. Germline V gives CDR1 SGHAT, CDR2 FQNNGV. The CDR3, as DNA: TGTGCCAGCAGCCCCCGGGGGTCAAAGCGGGTAGAGTACTTC. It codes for CASSPRGSKRVEYF.

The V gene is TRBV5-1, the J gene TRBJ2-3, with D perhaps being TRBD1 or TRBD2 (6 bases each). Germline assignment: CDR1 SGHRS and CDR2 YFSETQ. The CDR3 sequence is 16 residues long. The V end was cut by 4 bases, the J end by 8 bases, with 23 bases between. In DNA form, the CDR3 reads TGCGCCAGCAGCGGACCGGGGGTCGCGGCAGGGGTTACGCAGTATTTT. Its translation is CASSGPGVAAGVTQYF. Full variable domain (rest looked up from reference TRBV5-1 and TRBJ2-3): KAGVTQTPRYLIKTRGQQVTLSCSPISGHRSVSWYQQTPGQGLQFLFEYFSETQRNKGNFPGRFSGRQFSNSRSEMNVSTLELGDSALYLCASSGPGVAAGVTQYFGPGTRLTVL.

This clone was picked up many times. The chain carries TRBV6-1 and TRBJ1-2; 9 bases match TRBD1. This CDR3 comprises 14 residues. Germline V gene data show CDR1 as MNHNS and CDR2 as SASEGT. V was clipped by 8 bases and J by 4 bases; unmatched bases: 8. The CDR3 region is CASANRGRFYGYTF. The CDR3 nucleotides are TGTGCCAGCGCAAACAGGGGGCGCTTCTATGGCTACACCTTC.

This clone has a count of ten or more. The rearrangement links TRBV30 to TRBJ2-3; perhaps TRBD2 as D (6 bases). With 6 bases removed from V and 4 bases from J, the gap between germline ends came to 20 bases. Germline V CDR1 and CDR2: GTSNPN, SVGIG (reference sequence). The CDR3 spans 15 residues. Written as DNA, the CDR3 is TGTGCCTGCCGCCCTCTCGCGGGGCGGGCAGATACGCAGTATTTT. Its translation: CACRPLAGRADTQYF.

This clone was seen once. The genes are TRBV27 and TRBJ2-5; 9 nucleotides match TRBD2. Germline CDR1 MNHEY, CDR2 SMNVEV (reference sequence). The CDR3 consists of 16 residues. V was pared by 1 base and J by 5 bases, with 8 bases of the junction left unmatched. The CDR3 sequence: CASSLLSSGKWETQYF. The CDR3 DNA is TGTGCCAGCAGTTTATTGTCTAGCGGGAAATGGGAGACCCAGTACTTC.

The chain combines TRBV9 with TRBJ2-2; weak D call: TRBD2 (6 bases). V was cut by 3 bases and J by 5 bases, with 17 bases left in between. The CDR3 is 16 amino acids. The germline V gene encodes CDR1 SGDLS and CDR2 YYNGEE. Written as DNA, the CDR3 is TGTGCCAGCAGCGCCCAGCCCGGGACTTCAACCGGGGAGCTGTTTTTT. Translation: CASSAQPGTSTGELFF.

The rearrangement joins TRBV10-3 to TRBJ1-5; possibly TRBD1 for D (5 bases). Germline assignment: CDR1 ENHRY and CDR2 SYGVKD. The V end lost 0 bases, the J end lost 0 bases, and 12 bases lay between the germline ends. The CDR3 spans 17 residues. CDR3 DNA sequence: TGTGCCATCAGTGAGTCTGGGGGGGTTGGTAGCAATCAGCCCCAGCATTTT. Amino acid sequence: CAISESGGVGSNQPQHF.

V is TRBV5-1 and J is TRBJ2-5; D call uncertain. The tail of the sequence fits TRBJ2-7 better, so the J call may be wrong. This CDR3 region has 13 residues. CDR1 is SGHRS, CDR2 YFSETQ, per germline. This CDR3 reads CASSPARLYEQYF. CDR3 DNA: TGCGCCAGCAGCCCGGCCCGGTTGTACGAGCAGTACTTC.

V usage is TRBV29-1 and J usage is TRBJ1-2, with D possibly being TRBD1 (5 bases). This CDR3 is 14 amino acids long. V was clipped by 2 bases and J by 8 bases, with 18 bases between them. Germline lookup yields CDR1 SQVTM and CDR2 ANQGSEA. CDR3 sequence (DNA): TGCAGCGTTGAATTCCCGGCAGGGTATGGAGGCTACACCTTC. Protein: CSVEFPAGYGGYTF. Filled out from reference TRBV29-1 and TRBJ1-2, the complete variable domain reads SAVISQKPSRDICQRGTSLTIQCQVDSQVTMMFWYRQQPGQSLTLIATANQGSEATYESGFVIDKFPISRPNLTFSTLTVSNMSPEDSSIYLCSVEFPAGYGGYTFGSGTRLTVV.

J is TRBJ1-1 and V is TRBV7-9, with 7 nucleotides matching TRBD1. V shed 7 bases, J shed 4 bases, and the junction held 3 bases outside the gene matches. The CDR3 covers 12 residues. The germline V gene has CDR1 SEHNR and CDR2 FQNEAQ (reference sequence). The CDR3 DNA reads TGTGCCAGCACCAGGGGGGTCACTGAAGCTTTCTTT. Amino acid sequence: CASTRGVTEAFF. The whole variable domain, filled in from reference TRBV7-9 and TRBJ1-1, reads DTGVSQNPRHKITKRGQNVTFRCDPISEHNRLYWYRQTLGQGPEFLTYFQNEAQLEKSRLLSDRFSAERPKGSFSTLEIQRTEQGDSAMYLCASTRGVTEAFFGQGTRLTVV.

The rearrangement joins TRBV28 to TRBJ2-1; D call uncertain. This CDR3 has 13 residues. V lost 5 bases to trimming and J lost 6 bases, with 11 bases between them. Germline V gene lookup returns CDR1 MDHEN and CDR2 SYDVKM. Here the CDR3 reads CASSPTRINEQFF. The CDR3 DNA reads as TGTGCCAGCAGTCCCACCCGGATCAATGAGCAGTTCTTC.

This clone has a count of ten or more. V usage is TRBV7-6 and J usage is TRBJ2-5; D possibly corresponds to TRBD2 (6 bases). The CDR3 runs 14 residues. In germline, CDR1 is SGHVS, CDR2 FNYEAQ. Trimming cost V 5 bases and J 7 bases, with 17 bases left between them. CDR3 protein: CASSLNRPEGTQYF. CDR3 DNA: TGTGCCAGCAGCCTAAACAGGCCGGAGGGGACCCAGTACTTC.

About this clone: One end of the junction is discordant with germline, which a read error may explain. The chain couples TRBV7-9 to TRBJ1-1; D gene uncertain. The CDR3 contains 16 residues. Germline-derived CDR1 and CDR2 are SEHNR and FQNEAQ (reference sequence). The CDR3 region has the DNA TGTGCCAGCAGTTCAATGGCTGGGAAAATGAACGCTGAAGCTTTCTTT. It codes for CASSSMAGKMNAEAFF.

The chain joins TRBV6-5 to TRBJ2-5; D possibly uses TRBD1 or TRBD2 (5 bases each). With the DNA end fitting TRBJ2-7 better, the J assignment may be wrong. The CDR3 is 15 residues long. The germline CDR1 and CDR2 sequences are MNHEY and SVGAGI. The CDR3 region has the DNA TGTGCCAGCATTGGGACGGCAAGGGTAAACTACGAGCAGTACTTC. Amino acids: CASIGTARVNYEQYF.

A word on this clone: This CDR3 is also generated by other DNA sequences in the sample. This CDR3 reads CASTENIQGSYEQYF. Written as DNA, the CDR3 is TGTGCCAGCACCGAGAATATACAGGGATCCTACGAGCAGTACTTC. The V gene is TRBV7-8, the J gene TRBJ2-7; weak D call: TRBD1 (6 bases). The germline gives CDR1 SGHVS, CDR2 FQNEAQ. The CDR3 is 15 amino acids. The V end was cut by 7 bases, the J end by 1 base, with 17 bases between.

The CDR3 bases are TGCGCCAGCAGCTTGGCCTCCGGCAATGAGCAGTTCTTC. Protein sequence: CASSLASGNEQFF. The chain joins TRBV5-1 to TRBJ2-1, with D hard to call. Germline V lookup: CDR1 SGHRS, CDR2 YFSETQ. V was shortened by 0 bases and J by 6 bases, with 7 bases between the two germline ends. This CDR3 has 13 residues. The whole variable domain, remainder taken from reference TRBV5-1 and TRBJ2-1, is KAGVTQTPRYLIKTRGQQVTLSCSPISGHRSVSWYQQTPGQGLQFLFEYFSETQRNKGNFPGRFSGRQFSNSRSEMNVSTLELGDSALYLCASSLASGNEQFFGPGTRLTVL.

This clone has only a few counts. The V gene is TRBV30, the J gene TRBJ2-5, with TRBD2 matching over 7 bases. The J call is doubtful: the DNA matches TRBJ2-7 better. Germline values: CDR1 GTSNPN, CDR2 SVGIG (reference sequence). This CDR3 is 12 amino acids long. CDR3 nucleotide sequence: TGTGCCCCCCGGGGGGTTTCCTACGAGCAGTACTTC. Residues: CAPRGVSYEQYF.